The 15 T cell receptor beta chains below come from one sample, sequenced in a study of T-cell reconstitution after alpha-beta-depleted transplantation in children. This sample's TCRbeta library carried unique molecular identifier barcodes. A single record per CDR3 protein comes from TCRdb applying MiXCR to the PCR reads. The data contain a few hundred thousand distinct CDR3 sequences, 13% of them singletons. The material sequenced was PBMCs, mostly from graft donor cells, taken 360 days after TCRalphabeta/CD19-depleted stem cell transplant. These receptors originate from a male patient younger than 18 who had a stem cell transplant for acute myeloid leukemia, so the T cells may come from the graft donor.

This clonotype was observed at least ten times. The chain recombines TRBV30 with TRBJ2-1, with a tentative D call TRBD1 (6 bases). The CDR3 runs 12 residues. Trimming took off 4 bases at V and 8 bases at J, with 12 bases between the two ends. The germline gives CDR1 GTSNPN, CDR2 SVGIG (reference sequence). The CDR3 sequence is CAWTRGVDEQFF. CDR3 bases: TGTGCCTGGACCAGGGGAGTGGATGAGCAGTTCTTC.

This clonotype was counted many times. This rearrangement joins TRBV5-1 to TRBJ2-1, with D possibly being TRBD1 or TRBD2 (5 bases each). The CDR3 extends over 16 amino acids. Between the trimmed V and J ends, which lost 2 bases and 6 bases, there was a span of 18 bases. Germline V gene sequence: CDR1 SGHRS, CDR2 YFSETQ. This CDR3 reads CASSFPRPRAGNEQFF. The CDR3 region has the DNA TGCGCCAGCAGCTTCCCGAGGCCCAGGGCGGGCAATGAGCAGTTCTTC. The complete variable domain, with remaining parts taken from reference TRBV5-1 and TRBJ2-1, reads KAGVTQTPRYLIKTRGQQVTLSCSPISGHRSVSWYQQTPGQGLQFLFEYFSETQRNKGNFPGRFSGRQFSNSRSEMNVSTLELGDSALYLCASSFPRPRAGNEQFFGPGTRLTVL.

This chain joins TRBV12-3 or TRBV12-4 and TRBJ2-2, with 10 bases that match TRBD2. V gave up 2 bases and J gave up 3 bases; unmatched junction bases: 6. This CDR3 is 17 amino acids long. The DNA for the CDR3 is TGTGCCAGCAGTTTAAAGCTCAGCGGGAGGGACACCGGGGAGCTGTTTTTT. Its protein product is CASSLKLSGRDTGELFF.

This clonotype was seen a handful of times. This rearrangement joins TRBV27 to TRBJ1-1, with D possibly TRBD1 on 6 matching bases. Germline V CDR1 and CDR2: MNHEY, SMNVEV (reference sequence). Trimming took 3 bases from V and 0 from J, leaving 17 bases between them. The length of the CDR3 is 17 residues. The CDR3 DNA follows: TGTGCCAGCAGTTTGAAACAGGGTTTTGCGGTGAACACTGAAGCTTTCTTT. It is translated as CASSLKQGFAVNTEAFF.

Regarding this clonotype: This may be a read error, as it is one base from a much larger clone. V and J are TRBV10-3 and TRBJ2-7; TRBD1 might be the D (6 bases). The CDR3 is 14 amino acids. Germline assignment: CDR1 ENHRY and CDR2 SYGVKD. CDR3 loop: CAISGYRELYEQCF. As DNA, the CDR3 is TGTGCCATCAGTGGTTACAGGGAATTGTACGAGCAGTGCTTC.

V usage is TRBV7-6 and J usage is TRBJ2-7; 7 bases agree with TRBD2. Germline lookup yields CDR1 SGHVS and CDR2 FNYEAQ. V lost 3 bases to trimming and J lost 2 bases; unmatched junction nucleotides: 10. There are 16 residues in the CDR3. The CDR3 sequence is CASSFDPQGGPYEQYF. Written as DNA, the CDR3 is TGTGCCAGCAGCTTTGACCCGCAGGGAGGGCCCTACGAGCAGTACTTC.

This clonotype was observed many times. The CDR3 here is CASTLAGPLGEQYF. CDR3 in DNA: TGTGCCAGCACACTAGCGGGACCACTCGGGGAGCAGTACTTC. This chain joins TRBV7-9 and TRBJ2-7; TRBD2 agrees at 10 bases. The CDR3 loop spans 14 amino acids. The J segment lost 7 bases and the V segment lost 7 bases, leaving 10 bases of the junction unmatched. The germline CDR1 and CDR2 sequences are SEHNR and FQNEAQ (reference sequence).

Only a few counts were recorded for this clonotype. The junction shows a germline mismatch at one end, possibly a read error. CDR3: CGSCGPLTTNEKLFF. The CDR3 DNA is TGTGGCAGCTGCGGGCCCTTAACAACTAATGAAAAACTGTTTTTT. This chain uses TRBV7-8 with TRBJ1-4; unclear D gene. This CDR3 is 15 amino acids long. The germline gives CDR1 SGHVS, CDR2 FQNEAQ.

CDR3 nucleotide sequence: TGTGCCAGCAGCCAAGATTCGCAGCCGGAGGACGGGGAGCTGTTTTTT. It encodes CASSQDSQPEDGELFF. V gene TRBV3-1 combines with J gene TRBJ2-2; tentative D call: TRBD2 (5 bases). The CDR3 contains 16 residues. V was trimmed by 0 bases and J by 7 bases, leaving 15 bases between them. Per germline, CDR1 LGHDT and CDR2 YNNKEL (reference sequence).

This clonotype was found a few times. A read error may produce the germline difference seen at one junction end. V and J are TRBV28 and TRBJ2-3; 11 nucleotides align to TRBD2. This CDR3 is built from 19 residues. From germline, CDR1 is MDHEN and CDR2 SYDVKM. Here the CDR3 DNA reads TGTGCCAGCACTTTAACGATCGGGACTAGCGGTACATTAACAGATACGCAGTATTTT. Residues: CASTLTIGTSGTLTDTQYF.

The gene calls are TRBV24-1 and TRBJ1-1; no definite D call. The CDR3 totals 13 residues. Germline lookup yields CDR1 KGHDR and CDR2 SFDVKD. Trimming took off 1 base at V and 1 base at J, with 3 bases between the two ends. The CDR3 DNA reads as TGTGCCACCAGTGATTTTAAGAACACTGAAGCTTTCTTT. Amino acid sequence: CATSDFKNTEAFF.

This clonotype was observed a handful of times. The J gene is TRBJ2-1, the V gene TRBV7-6; no reliable D call. The CDR3 covers 17 residues. V gave up 2 bases and J gave up 0 bases, with 14 bases separating them. Germline loops: CDR1 SGHVS, CDR2 FNYEAQ. The CDR3 protein is CASSLNAPQLSYNEQFF. The CDR3 region has the DNA TGTGCCAGCAGCTTAAACGCTCCTCAACTCTCCTACAATGAGCAGTTCTTC. Variable domain in full (rest from reference TRBV7-6 and TRBJ2-1): GAGVSQSPRYKVTKRGQDVALRCDPISGHVSLYWYRQALGQGPEFLTYFNYEAQQDKSGLPNDRFSAERPEGSISTLTIQRTEQRDSAMYRCASSLNAPQLSYNEQFFGPGTRLTVL.

This clonotype was counted at least ten times. The chain joins TRBV6-5 to TRBJ1-3; no firm D call. The ends were cut back, 4 bases at V and 0 bases at J, with 10 bases in the middle. The V gene's germline CDR1 is MNHEY and CDR2 SVGAGI. The CDR3 extends over 15 amino acids. The CDR3 protein is CASSLTGDSGNTIYF. The CDR3 region has the DNA TGTGCCAGCAGTTTGACGGGAGACTCTGGAAACACCATATATTTT.

The sample holds a few counts of this clonotype. V and J are TRBV21-1 and TRBJ2-7; TRBD1 is the table's D call, not checked against the DNA. TRBV21-1 is a known pseudogene. The CDR3 spans 18 residues. CDR3 sequence (DNA): TGTGCCAGCAGCAAAGGTGACGTAGGGCGGGAGCCTTCCTACGAGCAGTACTTC. It codes for CASSKGDVGREPSYEQYF.

The CDR3 nucleotides are TGTGCCAGCAGTTTACATGGGACTAGCGGGCCTTTCCTTACCTACAATGAGCAGTTCTTC. It specifies CASSLHGTSGPFLTYNEQFF. The J gene is TRBJ2-1, the V gene TRBV12-3 or TRBV12-4; TRBD2 matches 12 bases. V dropped 2 bases and J dropped 2; count of bases not matched to a gene: 13. The CDR3 spans 20 residues.